Below, 8 T cell receptor beta chains from the same sample are listed, as sequenced in a study of tumor-infiltrating lymphocytes in localized non-small cell lung cancer. Produced via immunoSEQ multiplex PCR; TCRdb's table is partial and in-frame only. The profile shows under 8,500 clones, more than 65% of them singletons. The specimen sequenced was lung tumor tissue. The receptors here all came from a human donor with non-small cell lung cancer.

This clone was counted between two and nine times. This sequence joins TRBV7-2 and TRBJ2-5, with D possibly matching TRBD2 (5 bases). Trimming stripped 2 bases from V and 2 bases from J, with 9 bases between. The CDR3 spans 14 residues. Germline V gene lookup returns CDR1 SGHTA and CDR2 FQGNSA. The CDR3 region is CASSLTRRQETQYF. DNA of the CDR3: TGTGCCAGCAGCTTAACTAGGAGACAAGAGACCCAGTACTTC.

The J gene is TRBJ2-5, the V gene TRBV4-2; D might be TRBD1 (5 bases). The CDR3 contains 15 residues. Germline-derived CDR1 and CDR2 are LGHNA and YNFKEQ. Trimming pared 6 bases from V and 0 bases from J, leaving 14 bases between. CDR3 region: CASRKGALDQETQYF. CDR3 coding DNA: TGTGCCAGCAGAAAAGGGGCCCTAGACCAAGAGACCCAGTACTTC.

The rearrangement uses TRBV19 and TRBJ1-3, with 9 nucleotides matching TRBD1. This CDR3 is built from 13 residues. Germline V gives CDR1 LNHDA, CDR2 SQIVND (reference sequence). V shed 7 bases and J 8 bases; nucleotides not matched to a gene: 6. The CDR3 sequence is CASKEQGADTIYF. CDR3 in DNA: TGTGCCAGTAAGGAACAGGGGGCGGACACCATATATTTT.

This chain links TRBV18 with TRBJ1-1, with unresolved D. CDR1 KGHSH and CDR2 LQKENI come from the germline V gene. The CDR3 spans 13 residues. The V end lost 10 bases, the J end lost 0 bases, and 12 bases lay between the germline ends. The chain's CDR3 is CATRGAMNTEAFF. CDR3 nucleotides: TGTGCCACCCGGGGAGCCATGAACACTGAAGCTTTCTTT.

This clone was seen a single time. V and J are TRBV7-9 and TRBJ2-5, with 10 bases aligning to TRBD2. CDR1 SEHNR and CDR2 FQNEAQ come from the germline V gene (reference sequence). V trimming: 3 bases; J trimming: 2 bases; junction bases outside the gene matches: 3. The CDR3 consists of 15 residues. CDR3 DNA sequence: TGTGCCAGCAGCTTCTGGACTAGCGGACAAGAGACCCAGTACTTC. The encoded protein is CASSFWTSGQETQYF.

The V call is TRBV5-5, the J call TRBJ1-4; weak D call: TRBD1 (5 bases). Trimming removed 4 bases from V and 0 bases from J, with 13 bases in between. The CDR3 has 16 amino acids. Germline CDR1 reads SGHKS; CDR2 reads YYEKEE (reference sequence). The CDR3 sequence is CASSLSQGATNEKLFF. CDR3 coding DNA: TGTGCCAGCAGCCTCAGCCAGGGAGCAACTAATGAAAAACTGTTTTTT.

The rearrangement uses TRBV7-9 and TRBJ2-7, with D tentatively TRBD2 (6 bases). Germline-derived CDR1 and CDR2 are SEHNR and FQNEAQ (reference sequence). Trimming cost V 4 bases and J 3 bases, with 10 bases left between them. The CDR3 contains 13 residues. The chain's CDR3 is CASSWTTDYEQYF. The CDR3 bases are TGTGCCAGCAGCTGGACTACAGACTACGAGCAGTACTTC.

The CDR3 spells CASSPRHPAEKLFF. The CDR3 coding sequence is TGCGCCAGCAGCCCACGACATCCCGCCGAAAAACTGTTTTTT. This rearrangement joins TRBV4-3 to TRBJ1-4; D call uncertain. V lost 4 bases and J 8 bases, leaving 14 bases between the germline ends. From germline, CDR1 is LGHNA and CDR2 YSLEER. This CDR3 is built from 14 residues.